This T cell receptor beta chain was obtained from a study of post-analysis software for immune sequencing data. Study-level results: Pronounced co-clustering by F measure was evident among identically batched samples. When patients were compared with controls, 5 or 6 TRBV segments were more frequent, TRBV5-6, TRBV5-1 and TRBV20-1 among them.

This clonotype turned up a few times. Its antigen is as yet unknown. The V end was cut by 3 bases, the J end by 6 bases, with 15 bases between. Looked up from germline, CDR1 is DFQATT and CDR2 is SNEGSKA (reference sequence). The CDR3 contains 14 residues. The TCR beta cDNA libraries contained unique molecular identifiers. Starting from roughly 1 to 10 million T cells, the study yielded a few hundred thousand cDNA molecules. MiXCR was run by TCRdb on the PCR reads, yielding one entry per CDR3 protein. In the table there are roughly 600,000 distinct CDR3 sequences, 44% of which are singletons. This rearrangement joins TRBV20-1 to TRBJ2-1; D possibly corresponds to TRBD2 (5 bases). The sequence was collected from a girl between 5 and 17 years old with multiple sclerosis. The sample was blood. CDR3: CSARGLGRFNEQFF. Written as DNA, the CDR3 is TGCAGTGCTAGGGGATTGGGGAGATTCAATGAGCAGTTCTTC.